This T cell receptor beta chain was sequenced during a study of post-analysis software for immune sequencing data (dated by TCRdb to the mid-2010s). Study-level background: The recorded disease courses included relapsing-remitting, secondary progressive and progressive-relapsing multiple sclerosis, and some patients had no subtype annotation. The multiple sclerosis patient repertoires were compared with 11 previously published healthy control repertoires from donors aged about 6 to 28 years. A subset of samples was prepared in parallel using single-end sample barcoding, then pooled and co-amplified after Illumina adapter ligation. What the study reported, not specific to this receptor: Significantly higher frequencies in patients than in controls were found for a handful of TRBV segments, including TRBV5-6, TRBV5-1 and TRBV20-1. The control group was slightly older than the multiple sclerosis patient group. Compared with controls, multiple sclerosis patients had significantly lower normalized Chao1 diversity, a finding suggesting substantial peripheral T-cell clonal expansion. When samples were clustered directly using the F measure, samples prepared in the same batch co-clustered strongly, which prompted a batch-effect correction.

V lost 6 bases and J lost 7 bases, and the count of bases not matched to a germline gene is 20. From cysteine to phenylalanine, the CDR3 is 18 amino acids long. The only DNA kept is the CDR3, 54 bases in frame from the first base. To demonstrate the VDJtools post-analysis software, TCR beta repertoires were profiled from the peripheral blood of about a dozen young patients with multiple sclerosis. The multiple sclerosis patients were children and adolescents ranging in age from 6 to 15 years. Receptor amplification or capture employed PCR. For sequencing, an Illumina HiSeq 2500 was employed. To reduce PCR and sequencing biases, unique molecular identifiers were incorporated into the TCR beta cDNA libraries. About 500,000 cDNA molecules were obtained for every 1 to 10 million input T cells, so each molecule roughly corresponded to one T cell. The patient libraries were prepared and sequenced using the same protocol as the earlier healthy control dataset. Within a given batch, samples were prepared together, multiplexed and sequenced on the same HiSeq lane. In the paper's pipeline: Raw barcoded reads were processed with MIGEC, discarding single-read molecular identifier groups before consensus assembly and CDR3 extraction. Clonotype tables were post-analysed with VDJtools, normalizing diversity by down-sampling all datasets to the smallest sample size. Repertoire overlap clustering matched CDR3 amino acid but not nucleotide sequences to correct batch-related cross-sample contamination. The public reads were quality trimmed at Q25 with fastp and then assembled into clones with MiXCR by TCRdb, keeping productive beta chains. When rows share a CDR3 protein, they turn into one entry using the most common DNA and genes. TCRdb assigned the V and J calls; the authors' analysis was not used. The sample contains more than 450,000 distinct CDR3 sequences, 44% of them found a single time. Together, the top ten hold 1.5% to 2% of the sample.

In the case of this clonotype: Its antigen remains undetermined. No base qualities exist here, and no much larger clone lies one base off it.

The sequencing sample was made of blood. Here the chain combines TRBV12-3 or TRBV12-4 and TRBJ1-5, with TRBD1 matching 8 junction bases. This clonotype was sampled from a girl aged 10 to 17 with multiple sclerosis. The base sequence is TGTGCCAGCAGCCAAACACCTCTCCGACAGGGGCTGGAACAGCCCCAGCATTTT. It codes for CASSQTPLRQGLEQPQHF.